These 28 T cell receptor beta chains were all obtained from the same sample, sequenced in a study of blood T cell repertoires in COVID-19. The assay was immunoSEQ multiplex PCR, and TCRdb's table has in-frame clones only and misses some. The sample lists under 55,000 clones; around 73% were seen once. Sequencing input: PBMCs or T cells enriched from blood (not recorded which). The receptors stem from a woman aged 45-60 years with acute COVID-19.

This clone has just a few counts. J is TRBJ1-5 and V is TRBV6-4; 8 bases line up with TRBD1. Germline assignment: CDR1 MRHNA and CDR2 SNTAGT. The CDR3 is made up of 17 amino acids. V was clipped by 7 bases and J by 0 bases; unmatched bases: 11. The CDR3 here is CASTGQGMEPSNQPQHF. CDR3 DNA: TGTGCCAGCACCGGACAGGGAATGGAGCCTAGCAATCAGCCCCAGCATTTT.

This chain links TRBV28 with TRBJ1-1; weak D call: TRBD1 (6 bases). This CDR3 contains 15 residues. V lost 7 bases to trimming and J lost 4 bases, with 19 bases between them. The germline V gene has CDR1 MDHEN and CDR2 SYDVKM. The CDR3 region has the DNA TGTGCCAGCACCATGGGGGGGCGGGTAGGCACTGAAGCTTTCTTT. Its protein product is CASTMGGRVGTEAFF. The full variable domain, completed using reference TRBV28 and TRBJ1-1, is DVKVTQSSRYLVKRTGEKVFLECVQDMDHENMFWYRQDPGLGLRLIYFSYDVKMKEKGDIPEGYSVSREKKERFSLILESASTNQTSMYLCASTMGGRVGTEAFFGQGTRLTVV.

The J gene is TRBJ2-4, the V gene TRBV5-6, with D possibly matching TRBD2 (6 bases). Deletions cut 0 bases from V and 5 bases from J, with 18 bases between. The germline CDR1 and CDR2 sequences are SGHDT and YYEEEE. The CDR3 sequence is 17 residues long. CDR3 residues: CASSLGAGTWSENIQYF. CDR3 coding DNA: TGTGCCAGCAGCTTGGGCGCGGGAACGTGGAGCGAAAACATTCAGTACTTC.

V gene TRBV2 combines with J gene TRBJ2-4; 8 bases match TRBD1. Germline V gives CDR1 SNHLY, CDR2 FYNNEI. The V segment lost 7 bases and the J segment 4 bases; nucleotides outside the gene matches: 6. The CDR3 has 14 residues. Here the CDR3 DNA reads TGTGCCAGCATACCGGACAGGGCTAAAAACATTCAGTACTTC. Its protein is CASIPDRAKNIQYF.

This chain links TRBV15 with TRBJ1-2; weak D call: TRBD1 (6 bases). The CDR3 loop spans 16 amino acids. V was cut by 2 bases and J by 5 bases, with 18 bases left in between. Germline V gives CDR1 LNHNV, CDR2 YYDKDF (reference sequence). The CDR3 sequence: CATSRRNGGAGYGYTF. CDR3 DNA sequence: TGTGCCACCAGCAGAAGGAATGGGGGCGCCGGATATGGCTACACCTTC. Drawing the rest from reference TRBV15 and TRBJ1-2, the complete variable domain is DAMVIQNPRYQVTQFGKPVTLSCSQTLNHNVMYWYQQKSSQAPKLLFHYYDKDFNNEADTPDNFQSRRPNTSFCFLDIRSPGLGDTAMYLCATSRRNGGAGYGYTFGSGTRLTVV.

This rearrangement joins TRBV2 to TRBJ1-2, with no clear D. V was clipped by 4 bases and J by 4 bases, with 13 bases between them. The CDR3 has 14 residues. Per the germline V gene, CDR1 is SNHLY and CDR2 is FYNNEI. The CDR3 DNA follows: TGTGCCAGCAGTGCGGACTCGCAGCCCTATGGCTACACCTTC. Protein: CASSADSQPYGYTF.

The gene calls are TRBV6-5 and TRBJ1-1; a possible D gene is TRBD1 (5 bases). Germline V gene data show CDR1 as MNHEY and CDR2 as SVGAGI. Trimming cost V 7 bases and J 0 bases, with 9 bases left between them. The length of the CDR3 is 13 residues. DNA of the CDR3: TGTGCCAGCACGACAGTCTTGAACACTGAAGCTTTCTTT. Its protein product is CASTTVLNTEAFF.

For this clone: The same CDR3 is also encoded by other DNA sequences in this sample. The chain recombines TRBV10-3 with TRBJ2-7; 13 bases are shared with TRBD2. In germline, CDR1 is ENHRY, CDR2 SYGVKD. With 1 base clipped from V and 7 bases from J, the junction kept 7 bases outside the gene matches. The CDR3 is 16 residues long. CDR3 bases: TGTGCCATCAGTGAGTACCCGGGACTAGCGGGATCTGAGCAGTACTTC. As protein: CAISEYPGLAGSEQYF.

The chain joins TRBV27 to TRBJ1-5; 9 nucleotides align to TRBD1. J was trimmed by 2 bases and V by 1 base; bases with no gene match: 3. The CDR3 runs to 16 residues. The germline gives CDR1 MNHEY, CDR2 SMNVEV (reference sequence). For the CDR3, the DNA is TGTGCCAGCAGTTTATGGGGACAGGGCGGCAATCAGCCCCAGCATTTT. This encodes CASSLWGQGGNQPQHF.

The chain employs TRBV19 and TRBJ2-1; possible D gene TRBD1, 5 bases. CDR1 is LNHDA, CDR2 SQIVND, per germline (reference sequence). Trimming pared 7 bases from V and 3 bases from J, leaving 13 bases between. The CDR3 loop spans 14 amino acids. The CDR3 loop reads CASNGQGYYNEQFF. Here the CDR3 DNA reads TGTGCCAGTAACGGGCAGGGTTACTACAATGAGCAGTTCTTC.

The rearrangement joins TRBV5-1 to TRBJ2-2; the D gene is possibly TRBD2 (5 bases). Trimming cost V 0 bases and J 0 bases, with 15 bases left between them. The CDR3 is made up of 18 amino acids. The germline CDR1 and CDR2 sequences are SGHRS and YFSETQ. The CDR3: CASSLAQQKRANTGELFF. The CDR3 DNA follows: TGCGCCAGCAGCTTGGCCCAGCAAAAGAGGGCGAACACCGGGGAGCTGTTTTTT.

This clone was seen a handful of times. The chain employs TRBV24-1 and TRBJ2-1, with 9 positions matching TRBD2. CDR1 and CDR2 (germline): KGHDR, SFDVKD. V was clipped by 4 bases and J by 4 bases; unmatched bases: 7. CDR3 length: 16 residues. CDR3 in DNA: TGTGCCACCAGTGAGGCTAGCGGGGCCTATTACAATGAGCAGTTCTTC. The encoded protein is CATSEASGAYYNEQFF.

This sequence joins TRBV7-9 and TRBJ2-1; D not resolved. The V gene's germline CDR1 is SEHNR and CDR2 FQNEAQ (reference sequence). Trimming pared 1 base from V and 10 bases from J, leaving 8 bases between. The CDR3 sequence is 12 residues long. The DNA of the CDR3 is TGTGCCAGCAGCTTAGAGGCGCGGGAGCAGTTCTTC. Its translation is CASSLEAREQFF.

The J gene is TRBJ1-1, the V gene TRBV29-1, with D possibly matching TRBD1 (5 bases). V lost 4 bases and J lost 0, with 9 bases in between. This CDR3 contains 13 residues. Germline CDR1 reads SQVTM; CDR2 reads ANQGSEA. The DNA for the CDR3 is TGCAGCGTTGGACAGTCCTTGAACACTGAAGCTTTCTTT. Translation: CSVGQSLNTEAFF.

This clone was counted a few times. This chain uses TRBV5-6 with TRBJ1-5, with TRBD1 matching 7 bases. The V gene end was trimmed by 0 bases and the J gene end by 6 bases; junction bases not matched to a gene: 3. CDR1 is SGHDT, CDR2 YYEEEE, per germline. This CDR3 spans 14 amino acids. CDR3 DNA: TGTGCCAGCAGCTTGGCCGGGACAGTTCAGCCCCAGCATTTT. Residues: CASSLAGTVQPQHF. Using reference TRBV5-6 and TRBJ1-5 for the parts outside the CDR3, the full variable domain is DAGVTQSPTHLIKTRGQQVTLRCSPKSGHDTVSWYQQALGQGPQFIFQYYEEEERQRGNFPDRFSGHQFPNYSSELNVNALLLGDSALYLCASSLAGTVQPQHFGDGTRLSIL.

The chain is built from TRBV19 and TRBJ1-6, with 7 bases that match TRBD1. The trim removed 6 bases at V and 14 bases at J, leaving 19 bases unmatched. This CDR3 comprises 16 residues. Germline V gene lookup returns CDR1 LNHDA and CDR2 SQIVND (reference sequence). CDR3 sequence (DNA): TGTGCCAGTAGCCGGAACCGGGACAGACGTTTTGATACCCTCCACTTT. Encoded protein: CASSRNRDRRFDTLHF.

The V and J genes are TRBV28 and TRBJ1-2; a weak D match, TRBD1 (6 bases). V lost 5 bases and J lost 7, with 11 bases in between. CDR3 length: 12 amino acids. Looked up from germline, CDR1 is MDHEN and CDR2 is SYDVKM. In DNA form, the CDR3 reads TGTGCCAGCAGTCTCCAGGGGTCTGGCTACACCTTC. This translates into CASSLQGSGYTF.

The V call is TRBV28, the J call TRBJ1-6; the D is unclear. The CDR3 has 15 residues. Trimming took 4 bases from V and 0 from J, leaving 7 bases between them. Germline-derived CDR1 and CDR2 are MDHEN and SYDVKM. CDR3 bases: TGTGCCAGCAGTTATGGGAGCTCCTATAATTCACCCCTCCACTTT. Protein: CASSYGSSYNSPLHF. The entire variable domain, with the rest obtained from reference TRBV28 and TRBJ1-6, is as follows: DVKVTQSSRYLVKRTGEKVFLECVQDMDHENMFWYRQDPGLGLRLIYFSYDVKMKEKGDIPEGYSVSREKKERFSLILESASTNQTSMYLCASSYGSSYNSPLHFGNGTRLTVT.

CDR3 sequence: CSVVRGGSYGYTF. The CDR3 bases are TGCAGCGTTGTTAGGGGCGGAAGCTATGGCTACACCTTC. The V gene is TRBV29-1, the J gene TRBJ1-2; D might be TRBD1 (5 bases). The germline gives CDR1 SQVTM, CDR2 ANQGSEA. The CDR3 covers 13 residues. V was pared by 4 bases and J by 4 bases, with 13 bases between.

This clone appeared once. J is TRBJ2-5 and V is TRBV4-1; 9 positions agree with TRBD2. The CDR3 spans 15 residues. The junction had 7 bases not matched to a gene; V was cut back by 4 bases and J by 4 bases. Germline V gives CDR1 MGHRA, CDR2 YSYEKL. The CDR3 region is CASSPGSGGPETQYF. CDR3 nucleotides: TGCGCCAGCAGCCCAGGGAGCGGGGGGCCAGAGACCCAGTACTTC.

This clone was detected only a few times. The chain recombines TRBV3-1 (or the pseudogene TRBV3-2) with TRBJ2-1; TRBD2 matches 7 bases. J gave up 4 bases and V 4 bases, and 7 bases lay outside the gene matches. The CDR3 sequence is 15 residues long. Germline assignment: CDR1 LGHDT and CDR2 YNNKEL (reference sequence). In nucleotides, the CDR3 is TGTGCCAGCAGCCCCTCTCAGCGGGGTTACAATGAGCAGTTCTTC. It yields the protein CASSPSQRGYNEQFF.

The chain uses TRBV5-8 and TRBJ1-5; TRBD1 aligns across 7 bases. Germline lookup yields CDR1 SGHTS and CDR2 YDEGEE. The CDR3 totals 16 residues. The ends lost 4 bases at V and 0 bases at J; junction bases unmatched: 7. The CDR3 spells CASSDGTAYSNQPQHF. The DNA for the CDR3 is TGTGCCAGCAGCGATGGGACAGCTTATAGCAATCAGCCCCAGCATTTT.

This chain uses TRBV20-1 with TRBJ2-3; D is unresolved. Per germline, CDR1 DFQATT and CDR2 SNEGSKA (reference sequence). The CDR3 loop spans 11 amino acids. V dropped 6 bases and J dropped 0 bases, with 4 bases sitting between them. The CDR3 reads CSAYSTDTQYF. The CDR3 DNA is TGCAGTGCCTACAGCACAGATACGCAGTATTTT.

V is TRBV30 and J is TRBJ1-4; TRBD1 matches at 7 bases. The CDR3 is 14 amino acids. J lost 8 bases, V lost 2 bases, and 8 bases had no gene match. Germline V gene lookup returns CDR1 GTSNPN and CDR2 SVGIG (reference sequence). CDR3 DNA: TGTGCCTGGAGTAGACAGGGTGGAGCCGAAAAACTGTTTTTT. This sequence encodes CAWSRQGGAEKLFF.

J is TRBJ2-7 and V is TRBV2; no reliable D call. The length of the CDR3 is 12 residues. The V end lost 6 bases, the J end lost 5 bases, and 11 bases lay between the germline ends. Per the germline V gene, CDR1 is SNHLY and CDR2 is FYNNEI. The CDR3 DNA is TGTGCCAGCAGGGGCTCGGTCCACGAGCAGTACTTC. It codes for CASRGSVHEQYF.

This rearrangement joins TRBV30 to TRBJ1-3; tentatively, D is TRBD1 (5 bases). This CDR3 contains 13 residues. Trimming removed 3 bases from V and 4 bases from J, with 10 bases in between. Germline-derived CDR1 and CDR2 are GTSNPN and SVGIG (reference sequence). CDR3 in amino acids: CAWSAGSGNTIYF. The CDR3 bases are TGTGCCTGGAGCGCAGGGTCCGGAAACACCATATATTTT. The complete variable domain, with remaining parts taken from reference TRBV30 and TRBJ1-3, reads SQTIHQWPATLVQPVGSPLSLECTVEGTSNPNLYWYRQAAGRGLQLLFYSVGIGQISSEVPQNLSASRPQDRQFILSSKKLLLSDSGFYLCAWSAGSGNTIYFGEGSWLTVV.

CDR3 DNA sequence: TGTGCCAGCAGCCCCCCAAGAGGGGGGGGCGGCGTGAGGACTGAAGCTTTCTTT. Its translation: CASSPPRGGGGVRTEAFF. The chain employs TRBV21-1 and TRBJ1-1. TRBV21-1 is listed as a pseudogene. The CDR3 sequence is 18 residues long.

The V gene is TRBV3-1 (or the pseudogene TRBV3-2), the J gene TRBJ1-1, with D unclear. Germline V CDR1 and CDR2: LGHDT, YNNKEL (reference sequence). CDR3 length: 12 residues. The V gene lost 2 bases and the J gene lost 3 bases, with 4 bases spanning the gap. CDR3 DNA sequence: TGTGCCAGCAGCCAAAGCCACACTGAAGCTTTCTTT. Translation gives CASSQSHTEAFF.